A single sample gave rise to the 17 T cell receptor beta chains below, sequenced in a study of blood T cell repertoires in COVID-19. Produced via immunoSEQ multiplex PCR; TCRdb's table is partial and in-frame only. The sample records approximately 300,000 clones, nearly 90% being singletons. Sequenced: PBMCs or T cells enriched from blood (not recorded which). The origin of the receptors is a woman aged 25 to 45 who had recovered from COVID-19.

The CDR3 nucleotides are TGTGCCAGCAGCGTAGGACAGGTCGCCAATCAGCCCCAGCATTTT. Encoded protein: CASSVGQVANQPQHF. The chain has TRBV9 and TRBJ1-5, with a possible D match to TRBD1 (6 bases). V shed 0 bases and J shed 3 bases, with 10 bases lying between them. Per the germline V gene, CDR1 is SGDLS and CDR2 is YYNGEE. CDR3 length: 15 residues.

About this clone itself: The same CDR3 arises from other DNA sequences in this sample as well. V and J are TRBV19 and TRBJ1-1, with no clear D. The CDR3 is 13 residues long. Germline CDR1 and CDR2: LNHDA and SQIVND (reference sequence). Trimming cost V 5 bases and J 3 bases, with 10 bases left between them. For the CDR3, the DNA is TGTGCCAGTAGTTCCCGGGGTGACACTGAAGCTTTCTTT. Protein: CASSSRGDTEAFF.

CDR3: CAIIKGSSYNSPLHF. The DNA of the CDR3 is TGTGCCATCATCAAAGGGAGCTCCTATAATTCACCCCTCCACTTT. The V and J genes are TRBV6-5 and TRBJ1-6; no definite D call. CDR1 is MNHEY and CDR2 is SVGAGI in the germline V gene. The V and J ends lost 10 bases and 0 bases respectively, with 13 bases between them. The CDR3 covers 15 residues.

The gene calls are TRBV7-8 and TRBJ2-7; 8 bases map to TRBD1. The V segment lost 2 bases and the J segment 2 bases; nucleotides outside the gene matches: 8. Germline CDR1 reads SGHVS; CDR2 reads FQNEAQ. There are 16 residues in the CDR3. CDR3 protein: CASSLLGTGRPYEQYF. CDR3 DNA sequence: TGTGCCAGCAGCTTACTTGGGACAGGCCGACCCTACGAGCAGTACTTC.

The chain carries TRBV4-2 and TRBJ2-1, with a weak D call TRBD1 (7 bases). The germline gives CDR1 LGHNA, CDR2 YNFKEQ. This CDR3 contains 16 residues. Trimming left V 0 bases short and J 8 bases short, with 17 bases between. CDR3 in DNA: TGTGCCAGCAGCCAAGAGGAGGTCGGCAGGGGGGATGAGCAGTTCTTC. Translating gives CASSQEEVGRGDEQFF.

The gene calls are TRBV12-3 or TRBV12-4 and TRBJ1-2; TRBD1 matches at 8 bases. The length of the CDR3 is 12 residues. Unmatched junction bases numbered 5, after V lost 6 bases and J lost 8 bases. In nucleotides, the CDR3 is TGTGCCAGCAGCGAGACAGGGGCGGGCTACACCTTC. Encoded protein: CASSETGAGYTF.

The chain has TRBV29-1 and TRBJ1-1; 7 bases fit TRBD1. Losses at the gene ends were 5 bases for V and 3 bases for J; bases not matched to a gene: 9. Germline lookup yields CDR1 SQVTM and CDR2 ANQGSEA. The CDR3 loop spans 14 amino acids. CDR3: CSVNRGLGDTEAFF. The CDR3 coding sequence is TGCAGCGTTAATAGGGGGCTGGGGGACACTGAAGCTTTCTTT.

The chain recombines TRBV2 with TRBJ1-2; D is undetermined. The CDR3 has 13 amino acids. Germline assignment: CDR1 SNHLY and CDR2 FYNNEI. The V and J ends lost 4 bases and 8 bases respectively, with 14 bases between them. The CDR3 coding sequence is TGTGCCAGCAGTGTTTCGGGGAAAGTCGGCTACACCTTC. It translates to CASSVSGKVGYTF.

The gene calls are TRBV20-1 and TRBJ2-7; 7 bases map to TRBD2. The germline V gene has CDR1 DFQATT and CDR2 SNEGSKA (reference sequence). The CDR3 contains 14 residues. Trimming at V came to 3 bases and at J to 0 bases, leaving 5 bases not matched to a gene. CDR3 amino acids: CSASPQRGSYEQYF. CDR3 in DNA: TGCAGTGCTAGTCCCCAGCGGGGCTCCTACGAGCAGTACTTC.

This chain uses TRBV3-1 (or the pseudogene TRBV3-2) with TRBJ1-1; weak D call: TRBD1 (5 bases). This CDR3 has 15 residues. Per the germline V gene, CDR1 is LGHDT and CDR2 is YNNKEL (reference sequence). The V and J ends lost 4 bases and 1 base respectively, with 13 bases between them. CDR3 coding DNA: TGTGCCAGCAGCCTCATGGACATCGGGAACACTGAAGCTTTCTTT. It yields the protein CASSLMDIGNTEAFF.

J is TRBJ1-6 and V is TRBV5-1; 7 positions agree with TRBD1. This CDR3 spans 15 amino acids. V lost 4 bases to trimming and J lost 5 bases; unmatched junction nucleotides: 6. From germline, CDR1 is SGHRS and CDR2 YFSETQ. The chain's CDR3 is CASSVTGTDNSPLHF. The CDR3 DNA follows: TGCGCCAGCAGCGTGACCGGGACAGATAATTCACCCCTCCACTTT.

The CDR3 is CASSPRNPNQPQHF. CDR3 nucleotide sequence: TGCGCCAGCAGCCCCAGGAATCCCAATCAGCCCCAGCATTTT. The chain joins TRBV4-1 to TRBJ1-5; D remains unclear. V gave up 4 bases and J gave up 3 bases, with 10 bases separating them. The CDR3 is made up of 14 amino acids. CDR1 is MGHRA, CDR2 YSYEKL, per germline.

On this clone: This same CDR3 is encoded by further DNA sequences in the sample. The chain recombines TRBV5-1 with TRBJ1-1; possibly TRBD1 for D (6 bases). This CDR3 is 14 amino acids long. Trimming took off 0 bases at V and 0 bases at J, with 6 bases between the two ends. Germline values: CDR1 SGHRS, CDR2 YFSETQ. The CDR3 region is CASSLGQVNTEAFF. The CDR3 region has the DNA TGCGCCAGCAGCTTGGGACAGGTGAACACTGAAGCTTTCTTT.

This clone was detected only a few times. J is TRBJ2-7 and V is TRBV2; D is undetermined. This CDR3 region has 13 residues. Germline loops: CDR1 SNHLY, CDR2 FYNNEI. The V gene lost 6 bases and the J gene lost 4 bases, with 13 bases spanning the gap. CDR3 loop: CASRSLQLYEQYF. For the CDR3, the DNA is TGTGCCAGCAGGAGTCTACAGCTTTACGAGCAGTACTTC.

The chain employs TRBV7-9 and TRBJ1-6, with TRBD1 matching 7 bases. Per germline, CDR1 SEHNR and CDR2 FQNEAQ (reference sequence). Trimming removed 5 bases from V and 9 bases from J; junction bases left unmatched: 4. The CDR3 is made up of 13 amino acids. The CDR3: CASSPRQGSPLHF. Here the CDR3 DNA reads TGTGCCAGCAGCCCCCGACAGGGTTCACCCCTCCACTTT.

V gene TRBV5-1 combines with J gene TRBJ2-1, with D perhaps matching TRBD2 (5 bases). The CDR3 consists of 15 residues. Trimming cost V 3 bases and J 4 bases, with 14 bases left between them. CDR1 is SGHRS, CDR2 YFSETQ, per germline. CDR3 residues: CASSSGETPYNEQFF. DNA of the CDR3: TGCGCCAGCAGCTCCGGGGAAACACCTTACAATGAGCAGTTCTTC.

The rearrangement uses TRBV4-1 and TRBJ1-1; unclear D gene. The CDR3 has 14 residues. V gave up 2 bases and J gave up 4 bases, with 11 bases separating them. Germline V gives CDR1 MGHRA, CDR2 YSYEKL. CDR3 DNA: TGCGCCAGCAGCCAAAGCCGGGGTGGCACTGAAGCTTTCTTT. Amino acids: CASSQSRGGTEAFF.